Following are 7 T cell receptor beta chains from one sample sequenced in a study of cytomegalovirus exposure and HLA in healthy donors. The PCR made use of 60 Vbeta and 13 Jbeta primers. Repertoires were generated with immunoSEQ multiplex PCR, while TCRdb's copy carries only in-frame clones and drops some. The sample lists about 260,000 clones, 84% occurring once. Source material: PBMCs. The receptors originated from a woman between 40 and 55 years old in good health and CMV-seropositive.

This rearrangement joins TRBV28 to TRBJ1-2; 7 positions match TRBD1. V lost 6 bases, J lost 4 bases, and 11 bases stayed unmatched. The CDR3 extends over 15 amino acids. Germline lookup yields CDR1 MDHEN and CDR2 SYDVKM. CDR3 protein: CASRINRGRGYGYTF. The CDR3, as DNA: TGTGCCAGCAGAATTAACAGGGGCCGGGGCTATGGCTACACCTTC.

This chain connects TRBV28 to TRBJ2-7; TRBD1 might be the D (5 bases). From germline, CDR1 is MDHEN and CDR2 SYDVKM. The ends were cut back, 5 bases at V and 0 bases at J, with 17 bases in the middle. This CDR3 is 16 amino acids long. The CDR3 reads CASSPETVLRSYEQYF. The CDR3 DNA reads as TGTGCCAGCAGTCCCGAGACAGTCCTTCGCTCCTACGAGCAGTACTTC.

The chain couples TRBV10-3 to TRBJ2-2; 11 nucleotides match TRBD2. V was pared by 0 bases and J by 7 bases, with 10 bases of the junction left unmatched. The germline gives CDR1 ENHRY, CDR2 SYGVKD. The CDR3 is made up of 18 amino acids. CDR3 protein: CAISESPPTSGTNGELFF. The CDR3 bases are TGTGCCATCAGTGAGTCTCCTCCGACTAGCGGGACCAACGGGGAGCTGTTTTTT.

This clone was found a few times. This rearrangement joins TRBV6-6 to TRBJ2-5; possibly TRBD1 for D (6 bases). Germline V gives CDR1 MNHNY, CDR2 SVGAGI (reference sequence). The CDR3 sequence is 16 residues long. Trimming shortened V by 8 bases and J by 3 bases, and 22 bases separated the two germline ends. The chain's CDR3 is CASGFGRQGNEETQYF. The CDR3 DNA reads TGTGCCAGCGGTTTCGGACGGCAGGGGAATGAAGAGACCCAGTACTTC.

This sequence joins TRBV10-3 and TRBJ2-7; 11 bases line up with TRBD2. The CDR3 is 14 residues long. Germline CDR1 ENHRY, CDR2 SYGVKD. The V segment lost 10 bases and the J segment 2 bases; nucleotides outside the gene matches: 7. CDR3 sequence: CASRGTSGPYEQYF. The CDR3 DNA sequence: TGTGCCAGCAGGGGGACTAGCGGACCCTACGAGCAGTACTTC.

Remarks on this clone: Because it lacks the conserved phenylalanine or tryptophan at the end, this CDR3 is likely a read error. No DNA is shown, since the ends of the CDR3 on it are uncertain; the CDR3 is the one TCRdb lists. The rearrangement joins TRBV7-5 to TRBJ1-2; the table's D call, TRBD1, has no DNA check behind it. TRBV7-5 is reported as a pseudogene. The CDR3 comprises 17 residues, both ends counted. CDR3 amino acids: CVRSSPRLTGYGYGYTL.

The chain employs TRBV2 and TRBJ2-7; the match to TRBD2 covers 13 bases. Looked up from germline, CDR1 is SNHLY and CDR2 is FYNNEI. The CDR3 runs 15 residues. V dropped 8 bases and J dropped 5; count of bases not matched to a gene: 9. The CDR3 DNA follows: TGTGCCAGCCACCGGACTAGCGGGAGTAGTGACGAGCAGTACTTC. This gives the protein CASHRTSGSSDEQYF. Full variable domain (rest looked up from reference TRBV2 and TRBJ2-7): EPEVTQTPSHQVTQMGQEVILRCVPISNHLYFYWYRQILGQKVEFLVSFYNNEISEKSEIFDDQFSVERPDGSNFTLKIRSTKLEDSAMYFCASHRTSGSSDEQYFGPGTRLTVT.